This entry is about one T cell receptor (beta chain). It has no known antigen specificity. No clone much larger than this one lies a single base away; base qualities are absent. Receptor amplification or capture employed PCR. TCR sequencing of DNA from cultured CD4+ T cells used the Oncomine TCR Beta short-read assay at the Johns Hopkins FTIC core. The QIAamp micro DNA kit was used to extract genomic DNA from the cultured CD4+ T cells. The Oncomine TCR Beta libraries from cultured CD4+ T cells were pooled using unique dual indexes and then sequenced on an Illumina iSeq 100. Turning to the authors' computational methods: Non-productive sequences were removed, and CDR3s that did not start with C, did not end with F or W, or were shorter than 7 amino acids were discarded. Antigen-specific clonotypes were identified with the MANAFEST web application by comparing peptide-stimulated wells with reference and other culture wells. To be called positive, a clone needed an FDR below 0.05, an odds ratio above 5, and a productive frequency above 0.1% in at least two of three replicate wells. Cross-reactive clonotypes were defined as significantly expanded in both SARS-CoV-2 spike wells and at least one common cold coronavirus spike condition. Using R version 3.6.1, CDR3 homology was evaluated through Levenshtein distances (stringdist) along with unrooted phylogenetic trees (ape). In TCRdb, the public reads were trimmed at Q25 with fastp and aligned with MiXCR, with productive beta chains retained. Rows with a matching CDR3 protein are joined into one entry that keeps the most common DNA and genes. These V and J calls originate from TCRdb's pipeline instead of the authors' own analysis. A total of around 20,000 distinct CDR3 sequences appear in this sample, under 45% of them only once. The top ten hold around 6.5% of the sample.

The treatment or condition label on this specimen signifies: approximately nine-day PBMC culture with coronavirus spike peptide pools or control peptides (ViraFEST assay). The ViraFEST assay was used in the study, in which antigen-specific T cells were expanded with peptide pools and expanded clonotypes were subsequently identified by TCR sequencing. The positive SARS-CoV-2 PCR tests of the convalescent patients were dated from March to December 2020, before the Alpha, Beta and Delta variants emerged in the United States. Each well held 1.5 million to 2.5 million PBMCs cultured with 9 to 10 ug/ml peptide pools in IMDM containing around 4.5% human AB serum and about 10 IU/ml IL-2. Half of the culture medium was replaced with fresh IL-2-containing medium on days 3 and 7. After 9 to 11 days of culture, CD4+ T cells were isolated by negative selection with the EasySep CD4+ T cell isolation kit. Ficoll-Paque Plus gradient centrifugation was used to isolate PBMCs from whole blood, and the isolated PBMCs were then either used fresh or cryopreserved at -140C. In general, triplicate wells were set up for every culture condition.

These data originate in a study of vaccination and CD4 T cells after COVID-19 (dated by TCRdb to between 2021 and 2022). Turning to the overall study: SARS-CoV-2 positivity had been established in the convalescent patients by nasal swab PCR, and mild disease was recorded in nine or ten of these patients and severe disease in one. In the convalescent cohort there were six males and four females, among whom were two Hispanic individuals, seven Caucasians, two Asians and one multiracial person. Participants got two doses of the Pfizer-BioNTech BNT162b2 vaccine (n=8) or two doses of the Moderna mRNA-1273 vaccine (n=2). Post-COVID blood samples from convalescent patients were collected a median of approximately 100 days after diagnosis, with a range of roughly 35 to 170 days. Post-vaccine blood samples were collected a median of approximately 77 days after the second vaccine dose, ranging from about 13 to 241 days. The cultures were stimulated with overlapping spike peptide pools from SARS-CoV-2 and from the common cold coronaviruses HCoV-NL63, HCoV-OC43 and HCoV-229E. In control cultures, a CEFX viral epitope pool was used as positive control, an HIV-1 Nef peptide pool was used as negative control, or no peptide was added. In 10 COVID-19 convalescent patients and a handful of infection-naive healthy vaccine recipients, the spike-specific CD4+ TCR repertoire before mRNA vaccination was compared with the repertoire after mRNA vaccination. Results and caveats for the whole study, not just this receptor: Among convalescent patients, a median roughly 90% of the SARS-CoV-2-reactive clones seen after vaccination appeared only after vaccination, which suggests priming specific to the vaccine. The study included relatively few convalescent patients and did not analyze early timepoints after natural infection. The median number of SARS-CoV-2-reactive clonotypes rose from around 20 after infection to 35 to 45 after vaccination, but the change was not significant. In convalescent patients, nearly all vaccine-specific clones (304 of 307) were found to be mono-reactive for SARS-CoV-2 spike rather than cross-reactive with common cold coronaviruses.

This TCR was recovered from a human donor who had recovered from COVID-19. Sequenced here: CD4+ T cells from blood, cultured in vitro, sampled before SARS-CoV-2 vaccination.

Here is the DNA: TGTGCCAGCGTACAAAGGACAGGGGGCGACGAGCAGTACTTC. Translated, this gives CASVQRTGGDEQYF. The chain joins TRBV6-2 or TRBV6-3 to TRBJ2-7, with 11 bases matching TRBD1. The CDR3 runs 14 amino acids, cysteine and phenylalanine included. Only CDR3 DNA is held: 42 bases, read in frame from base 1. V is cut back by 8 bases and J by 5 bases, with 8 bases in the junction unmatched. From the germline V gene, CDR1 is MNHEY and CDR2 is SVGEGT.